The 6 T cell receptor beta chains presented below share a single source sample, sequenced in a study of blood T cell repertoires in COVID-19. Repertoires were generated with immunoSEQ multiplex PCR, while TCRdb's copy carries only in-frame clones and drops some. In the table there are about 75,000 clones, roughly 90% of which are singletons. Sequenced material: peripheral blood. The receptors here all came from a human donor in a cohort sampled during active COVID-19.

V gene TRBV24-1 combines with J gene TRBJ1-1, with 12 bases matching TRBD1. With V trimmed by 4 bases and J by 2 bases, 13 bases remained unmatched. CDR1 is KGHDR and CDR2 is SFDVKD in the germline V gene. This CDR3 has 19 residues. CDR3 protein: CATSDGTGGVGSRNTEAFF. The DNA for the CDR3 is TGTGCCACCAGTGACGGGACAGGGGGCGTAGGGTCGCGTAACACTGAAGCTTTCTTT.

V usage is TRBV4-1 and J usage is TRBJ1-5; TRBD1 matches 8 bases. J gave up 7 bases and V 0 bases, and 8 bases lay outside the gene matches. The CDR3 totals 16 residues. Germline CDR1 MGHRA, CDR2 YSYEKL. CDR3 nucleotides: TGCGCCAGCAGCCAAGAGTGGACAGGGTTTCAACAGCCCCAGCATTTT. Protein: CASSQEWTGFQQPQHF.

Only one count was recorded for this clone. The V gene is TRBV30, the J gene TRBJ2-2, with 13 bases lining up with TRBD2. CDR1 is GTSNPN, CDR2 SVGIG, per germline (reference sequence). This CDR3 is 16 amino acids long. V shed 6 bases and J 4 bases; nucleotides not matched to a gene: 8. The CDR3 bases are TGTGCCTGCCTTGGACTAGCGGGAGAGGGCACCGGGGAGCTGTTTTTT. Amino acid sequence: CACLGLAGEGTGELFF.

This sequence joins TRBV28 and TRBJ1-4, with D possibly TRBD1 on 5 matching bases. The length of the CDR3 is 16 residues. The germline V and J ends were trimmed by 5 bases and 8 bases, with 21 bases remaining between them. CDR1 MDHEN and CDR2 SYDVKM come from the germline V gene. Here the CDR3 reads CASSTALQGQREKLFF. In DNA, the CDR3 is TGTGCCAGCAGTACCGCCCTGCAGGGTCAAAGGGAAAAACTGTTTTTT.

The chain links TRBV7-2 to TRBJ2-7; tentatively, D is TRBD1 (6 bases). This CDR3 contains 15 residues. Germline assignment: CDR1 SGHTA and CDR2 FQGNSA. The V and J ends lost 1 base and 0 bases respectively, with 10 bases between them. The CDR3 here is CASSLVRQDSYEQYF. The CDR3 nucleotides are TGTGCCAGCAGCTTAGTGAGACAGGACTCCTACGAGCAGTACTTC.

The CDR3 spells CASSPGQGEVSGYGYTF. In nucleotides, the CDR3 is TGTGCCAGTAGTCCAGGACAGGGGGAGGTTTCGGGCTATGGCTACACCTTC. This chain links TRBV19 with TRBJ1-2; 10 bases line up with TRBD1. Germline values: CDR1 LNHDA, CDR2 SQIVND (reference sequence). This CDR3 has 17 amino acids. Trimming took 5 bases from V and 4 from J; bases not matched to a gene: 13. Drawing the rest from reference TRBV19 and TRBJ1-2, the complete variable domain is DGGITQSPKYLFRKEGQNVTLSCEQNLNHDAMYWYRQDPGQGLRLIYYSQIVNDFQKGDIAEGYSVSREKKESFPLTVTSAQKNPTAFYLCASSPGQGEVSGYGYTFGSGTRLTVV.